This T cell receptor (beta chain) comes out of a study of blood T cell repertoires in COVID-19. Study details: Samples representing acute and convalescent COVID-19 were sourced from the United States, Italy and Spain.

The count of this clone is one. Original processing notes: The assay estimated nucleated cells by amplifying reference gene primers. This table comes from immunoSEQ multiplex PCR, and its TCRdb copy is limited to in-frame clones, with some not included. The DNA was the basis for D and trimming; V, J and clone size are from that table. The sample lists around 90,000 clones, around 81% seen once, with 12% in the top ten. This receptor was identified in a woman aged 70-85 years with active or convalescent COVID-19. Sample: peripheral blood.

This chain's CDR3 is CASSFGQLLSNQPQHF. The CDR3 region has the DNA TGTGCCAGCAGCTTTGGACAGCTCCTTAGCAATCAGCCCCAGCATTTT. The chain recombines TRBV5-8 with TRBJ1-5; maybe TRBD1 (6 bases). The CDR3 is 16 amino acids. The ends were cut back, 2 bases at V and 0 bases at J, with 12 bases in the middle. Per the germline V gene, CDR1 is SGHTS and CDR2 is YDEGEE.